The present T cell receptor beta chain was sequenced within a study of blood T cell repertoires in COVID-19. Using immunoSEQ multiplex PCR, the repertoire was profiled, and TCRdb retains in-frame clones only, with some absent. The sample records around 52,000 clones, approximately 89% being singletons. This clone was counted between two and nine times. J lost 7 bases, V lost 4 bases, and 6 bases had no gene match. Germline V gene lookup returns CDR1 SGDLS and CDR2 YYNGEE. The CDR3 spans 14 residues. Sample: peripheral blood. This receptor was identified in an elderly woman with acute or convalescent COVID-19. The chain is built from TRBV9 and TRBJ1-3; 9 bases agree with TRBD1. CDR3 in amino acids: CASSPGTGFNTIYF. CDR3 nucleotide sequence: TGTGCCAGCAGCCCGGGGACAGGGTTCAACACCATATATTTT.